The present T cell receptor beta chain was sequenced within a study of blood T cell repertoires in COVID-19. Study summary: Sources were T cells, B-cell-depleted T cells, or PBMCs; the material itself was cDNA or gDNA.

The CDR3 consists of 14 residues. Germline CDR1 and CDR2: SGHTS and YDEGEE. Trimming removed 0 bases from V and 2 bases from J; junction bases left unmatched: 2. In the source study's methods: Estimates of nucleated cell counts were drawn from the amplification of reference gene primers. Clones were read by immunoSEQ multiplex PCR, and TCRdb kept only the in-frame ones, dropping some. The V and J calls and clone size were taken over from that table, and D and trimming were inferred from the DNA. The data hold roughly 150,000 clones, with 83% observed a single time. The TCR comes from a woman older than 75 with acute or convalescent COVID-19. Sequencing was carried out using peripheral blood. This chain links TRBV5-8 with TRBJ2-7, with TRBD1 identical over 7 bases. The CDR3 DNA follows: TGTGCCAGCAGCTTGGGACAGGGACCCTACGAGCAGTACTTC. Protein sequence: CASSLGQGPYEQYF.